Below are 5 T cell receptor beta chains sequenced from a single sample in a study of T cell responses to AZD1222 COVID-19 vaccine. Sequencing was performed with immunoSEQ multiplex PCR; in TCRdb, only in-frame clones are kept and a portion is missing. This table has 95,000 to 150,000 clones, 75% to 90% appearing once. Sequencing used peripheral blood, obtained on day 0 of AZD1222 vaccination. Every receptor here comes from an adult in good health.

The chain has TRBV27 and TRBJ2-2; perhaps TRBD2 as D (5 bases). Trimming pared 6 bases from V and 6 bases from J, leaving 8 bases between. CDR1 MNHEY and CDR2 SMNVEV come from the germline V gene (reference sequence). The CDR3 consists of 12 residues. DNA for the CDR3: TGTGCCAGCAGCCCCGGGGCCGGGGAGCTGTTTTTT. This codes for CASSPGAGELFF.

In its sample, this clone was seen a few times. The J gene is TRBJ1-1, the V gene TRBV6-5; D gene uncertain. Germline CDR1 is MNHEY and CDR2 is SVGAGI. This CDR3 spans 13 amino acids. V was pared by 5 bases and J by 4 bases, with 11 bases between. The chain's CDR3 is CASSSMGRTEAFF. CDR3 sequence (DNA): TGTGCCAGCAGTAGCATGGGTCGCACTGAAGCTTTCTTT.

The CDR3 DNA reads TGTGCCAGCACCAAAGGGGCCGGGACTAGCGGGAGTCGGGAGACCCAGTACTTC. This sequence encodes CASTKGAGTSGSRETQYF. The chain recombines TRBV11-2 with TRBJ2-5; 14 bases fit TRBD2. The CDR3 has 18 residues. The germline gives CDR1 SGHAT, CDR2 FQNNGV. V lost 7 bases, J lost 5 bases, and 15 bases stayed unmatched.

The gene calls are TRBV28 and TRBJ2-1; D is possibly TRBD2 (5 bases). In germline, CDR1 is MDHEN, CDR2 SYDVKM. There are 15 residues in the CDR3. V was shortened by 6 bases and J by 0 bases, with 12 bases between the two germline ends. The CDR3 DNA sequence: TGTGCCAGCAGCGCTAGCAGCCACTCCTACAATGAGCAGTTCTTC. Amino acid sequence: CASSASSHSYNEQFF.

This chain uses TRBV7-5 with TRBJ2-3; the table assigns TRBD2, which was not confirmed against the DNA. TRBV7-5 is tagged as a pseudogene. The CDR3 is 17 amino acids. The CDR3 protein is CARSLPMSLASTDTQYF. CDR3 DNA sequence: TGTGCCAGAAGCTTACCCATGAGCCTAGCCAGCACAGATACGCAGTATTTT.